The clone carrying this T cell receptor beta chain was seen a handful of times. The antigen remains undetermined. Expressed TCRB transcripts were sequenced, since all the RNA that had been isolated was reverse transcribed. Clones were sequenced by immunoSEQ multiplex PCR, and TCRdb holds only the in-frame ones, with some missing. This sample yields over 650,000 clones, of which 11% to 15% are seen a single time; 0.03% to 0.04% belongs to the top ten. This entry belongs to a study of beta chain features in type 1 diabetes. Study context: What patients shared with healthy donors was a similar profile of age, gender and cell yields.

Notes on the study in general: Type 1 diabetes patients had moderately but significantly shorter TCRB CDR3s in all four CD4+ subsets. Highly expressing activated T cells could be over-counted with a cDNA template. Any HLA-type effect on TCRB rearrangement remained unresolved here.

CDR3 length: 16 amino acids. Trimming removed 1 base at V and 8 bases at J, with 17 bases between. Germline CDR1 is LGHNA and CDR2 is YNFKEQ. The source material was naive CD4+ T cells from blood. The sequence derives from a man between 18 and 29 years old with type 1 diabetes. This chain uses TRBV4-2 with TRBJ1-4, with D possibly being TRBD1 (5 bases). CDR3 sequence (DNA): TGTGCCAGCAGCCAAGGAGGAGTGGACACAAGGGAAAAACTGTTTTTT. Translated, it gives CASSQGGVDTREKLFF.